This T cell receptor beta chain stems from a study of blood T cell repertoires in COVID-19. Profiled with immunoSEQ multiplex PCR; TCRdb holds only in-frame clones, not every one. Here the sample spans about 91,000 clones, more than 75% being singletons. In germline, CDR1 is SGDLS, CDR2 YYNGEE. The CDR3 is 17 amino acids. The V and J ends lost 1 base and 1 base, in that order; junction bases with no gene match: 4. V gene TRBV9 combines with J gene TRBJ2-2; 10 nucleotides line up with TRBD2. The receptor was derived from an elderly woman with active COVID-19. Sequenced material: peripheral blood. CDR3 nucleotides: TGTGCCAGCAGCGTAACTAGCGGGACCCAGAACACCGGGGAGCTGTTTTTT. It yields the protein CASSVTSGTQNTGELFF.